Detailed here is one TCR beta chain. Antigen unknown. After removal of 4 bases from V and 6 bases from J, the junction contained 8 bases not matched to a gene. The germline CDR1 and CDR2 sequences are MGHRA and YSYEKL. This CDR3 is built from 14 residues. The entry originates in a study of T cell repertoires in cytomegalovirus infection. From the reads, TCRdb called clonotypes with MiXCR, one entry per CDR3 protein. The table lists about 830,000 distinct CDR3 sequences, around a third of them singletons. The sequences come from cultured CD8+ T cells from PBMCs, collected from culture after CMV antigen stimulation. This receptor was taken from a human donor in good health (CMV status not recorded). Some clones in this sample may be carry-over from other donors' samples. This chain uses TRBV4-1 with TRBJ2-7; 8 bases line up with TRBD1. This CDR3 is CASSPGDRSVEQYF. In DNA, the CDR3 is TGCGCCAGCAGCCCAGGGGACAGGTCCGTCGAGCAGTACTTC.